This T cell receptor beta chain was documented in a study of monozygotic twins with inflammatory bowel disease (dated by TCRdb to between 2018 and 2020). Turning to the overall study: The full study comprised around 28 monozygotic twin pairs: nine German pairs (four IBD-concordant, five IBD-discordant) and 19 IBD-discordant Danish pairs. Each individual had, on average, about 151 000 unique TCRalpha sequences and 181 000 unique TCRbeta sequences available for analysis. Within discordant pairs, disease-associated traits were sought mainly by comparing IBD patients with their genetically identical healthy co-twins. The investigation overall reported the following: The results gave no support for a single strong signal or clonotype linked to IBD. Because patients received different immunosuppressive treatments, the repertoires may have picked up extra background noise and variability between individuals. Concordant and discordant twins showed no difference in repertoire similarity, possibly because of limited statistical power. The analysis was unable to tell apart different T cell subtypes. Fewer clonotypes were shared with other individuals by IBD patients than by healthy twins, most markedly in patients showing signs of disease activity. Measured by the inverse Simpson index, TCRbeta repertoire diversity was lower in IBD patients than in their healthy co-twins.

Details on this clonotype: Its specific antigen is unknown.

From each donor, a 2.5 ml peripheral blood sample was drawn into PAXgene tubes and stored at -80 degrees C. Total RNA was isolated from whole blood with the PAXgene blood miRNA kit on an automated QIAcube, without T cell sorting. Deep TCRalpha and TCRbeta repertoire profiling with unique molecular barcoding was performed on peripheral blood of monozygotic twin pairs concordant or discordant for inflammatory bowel disease. Smoking habits were recorded for all twin pairs, and each individual was classified as a current, former or never smoker. To prepare the library, 5' RACE was applied. The input for every TCR library was roughly 3.5 ug of total RNA. For each sample, cDNA synthesis with SMARTScribe reverse transcriptase was split into eight separate reactions. During cDNA synthesis, unique molecular identifiers containing a 6-nucleotide sample barcode were introduced by template switching. Amplification of TCRalpha and TCRbeta cDNA involved two nested PCRs of approximately 16 and 10 cycles, and each PCR was followed by bead purification. Before amplification, cDNA was treated with uracil DNA-glycosylase and purified using the QIAquick PCR purification kit. The second PCR added Illumina TruSeq-compatible adapters along with sample-specific barcodes. TapeStation and Qubit were used to check library quality and concentration, and roughly 4.9 ng of each library was pooled. The pooled libraries were sequenced with 2 x 100 bp reads and custom sequencing primers on an Illumina HiSeq2500 single-index Rapid Run. In the source study's methods: MiGEC version 1.2.6 was used for UMI-based consensus assembly, which corrected PCR and sequencing errors. MiXCR version 2.1.1 was used to carry out V(D)J alignment, clonotype assembly and CDR3 extraction. Gene usage, clonotype sharing and MAIT/NKT TCR abundance were normalised by analysing the top 1000, 10 000 and 20 000 clonotypes per sample. Diversity was computed as the inverse Simpson index with the vegan R package after downsampling to 27 000 UMIs. Statistical testing used paired Mann-Whitney U tests on the discordant twin pairs and applied Benjamini-Hochberg correction for multiple testing. Reads reprocessed by TCRdb are summarized as one entry per CDR3 protein sequence, and DNA is absent. These V and J calls originate from TCRdb's pipeline instead of the authors' own analysis. In this sample's table one finds about 330,000 distinct CDR3 sequences. The ten biggest clones cover roughly 2% of the sample.

The germline V gene provides CDR1 SGHRS and CDR2 YFSETQ. The CDR3 contains 14 residues, cysteine and phenylalanine counted. No DNA accompanies this entry. The sequence came from a human donor with ulcerative colitis or Crohn's disease, or a healthy co-twin of an affected twin (not recorded which). Material: blood. Recombination linked TRBV5-1 to TRBJ1-1. The CDR3 reads as follows: CASSLVVRNTEAFF.